This T cell receptor beta chain was profiled in a study of memory CD4+ T cells and cytomegalovirus serostatus (dated by TCRdb to between 2019 and 2020). Background for the entire study: The cohort included around 35 healthy adults from Belgium, of whom 9 were CMV seropositive and roughly 25 were CMV seronegative. To replicate a published TCR-based CMV serostatus classifier, the researchers sequenced the CD4+ memory TCRbeta repertoires of a Belgian cohort whose cytomegalovirus serostatus was known. Summary of the overall study and its limitations: On the Belgian cohort, the classifier built on the original framework reached a median bootstrapped AUC of about 0.95, with a 95% CI of 0.76-1.00. Among the approximately 160 previously reported CMV-associated TCRbeta sequences, 67 showed up in the CD4+ memory repertoires, with each one found in between one and five individuals. Only CD4+CD45RO+ memory cells were sequenced, unlike the original study, which covered naive and memory CD4+ and CD8+ populations. The results were read as suggesting that the CMV-associated TCR signature is, for the most part, present in the CD4+ memory repertoire. For predicting CMV serostatus, the median bootstrapped AUC was approximately 0.95 using the original framework and approximately 0.9 using a US-trained random forest.

The Quick-DNA Microprep Kit was used to extract genomic DNA from the sorted cells. TCRbeta DNA was amplified with the immunoSEQ hsTCRbeta kit following the manufacturer's protocol. An Illumina MiSeq instrument was used to sequence the TCRbeta libraries. As for how the authors treated the data: Once out-of-frame sequences had been removed, 2,204,828 distinct TCRbeta sequences were left, which works out to an average of about 71,000 per individual. Two values were used to score each individual: the count of 150 to 200 previously reported CMV-associated TCRbeta sequences and the total count of productive distinct TCRbeta sequences. A beta-binomial model was reimplemented in Python, and random forests from scikit-learn, run with default parameters, were trained on data from the US cohort. Classifier performance on the Belgian cohort was reported as the median AUC with percentile confidence intervals calculated over 10,000 bootstrap iterations. Entries here come from immuneACCESS through TCRdb and include only in-frame sequences with V and J called. Some clones fail to appear in such tables; in the studies checked, an unresolved V gene covers under half of the shortfall, and the cause of the remainder is unknown. Clone size and V and J calls were adopted from that table, with D and trimming inferred from the DNA. This sample gives under 100,000 clones in total; 80% of them show up just once. The ten largest account for roughly 0.8% of the sample.

A FACSAria II was used to sort memory CD4+ T cells, defined as single viable CD3+CD4+CD8-CD45RO+ cells. To determine CMV serostatus, a Roche Elecsys assay was used that detects serum IgG against CMV pp150, pp28, p38 and p52. After thawing, total CD4+ T cells were enriched by positive selection with CD4 magnetic microbeads. The samples came from a different study that was designed specifically to examine the CD4+ T cell memory repertoire. Peripheral blood mononuclear cells were isolated and cryopreserved according to standard operating procedures, and serum was kept at -80 degrees C. The staining relied on CD3-PerCP (BW264/56), CD4-APC (RPA-T4), CD45RO-PE (UCHT1) and CD8-Pacific Orange (3B5) antibodies, and Sytox blue was used to exclude non-viable cells. Looking up the germline V gene (reference sequence) yields CDR1 LNHDA and CDR2 SQIVND. Including the terminal cysteine and phenylalanine, the CDR3 comprises 15 residues. The retained sequence is limited to the CDR3, 45 bases, with the frame set at the first base. The V and J ends are trimmed by 7 bases and 6 bases, leaving 19 bases between them.

Comments on this clone: Its antigen remains undetermined. One base away there is no much larger clone; base qualities are not given.

Recombination joined TRBV19 with TRBJ1-5, with TRBD1 as a weak D call on 6 bases. The origin of this receptor is an adult in good health and CMV-seronegative. Specimen: memory CD4+ T cells from blood. CDR3 protein: CASTVAPGVGQPQHF. The nucleotide sequence reads as follows: TGTGCCAGTACCGTGGCCCCAGGGGTTGGTCAGCCCCAGCATTTT.